Listed below are T cell receptor beta chains from one sample, sequenced in a study of spatial heterogeneity in lung cancer. TCRdb processed the 5' RACE reads anew with MiXCR; each CDR3 protein has one entry. The data show almost 75,000 distinct CDR3 sequences, with more than 10% seen just once and 6.5% to 8.5% held by the top ten. Here the sequenced sample was PBMCs, taken at surgery. These receptors originate from a male donor with early-stage non-small cell lung cancer. CDR3s include the opening cysteine and the closing phenylalanine or tryptophan. The D gene is left open where the match is weak. Size is stated for part of the rows, as once, few or many counts, or as a class when the clone is expanded.

NA TRBJ1-2 NA TRBV4-1 TGCGCCAGCAGCCAAGATAGACAGGCAAACTATGGCTACACCTTC CASSQDRQANYGYTF
NA TRBJ1-2 NA TRBV4-2 TGTGCCAGCAGCCAAGATCGGGGGGTTCACTATGGCTACACCTTC CASSQDRGVHYGYTF
NA TRBJ2-5 few TRBV6-2/TRBV6-3 TGTGCCTCCGGACTATCTGCGACCCAGTACTTC CASGLSATQYF
NA TRBJ1-2 few TRBV9 TGTGCCAGCAGCGTAGCTAGCAGGACCAATGGCTACACCTTC CASSVASRTNGYTF
NA TRBJ2-3 NA TRBV27 TGTGCCAGCAGTTTTAGGGTCGCAGATACGCAGTATTTT CASSFRVADTQYF
TRBD2 TRBJ2-1 many TRBV29-1 TGCAGCGTTGAGACACTAGCGGGAGGCTACAATGAGCAGTTCTTC CSVETLAGGYNEQFF
NA TRBJ2-5 NA TRBV7-9 TGTGCCAGCAGCTTGGCAGATCAAGAGACCCAGTACTTC CASSLADQETQYF
TRBD1 TRBJ1-1 few TRBV2 TGTGCCAGCAGCGATTCCGGGACAGGGTGGGCCGCTGAAGCTTTCTTT CASSDSGTGWAAEAFF
TRBD2 TRBJ2-3 NA TRBV24-1 TGTGCCACCAGTGATCCCGGACTAGCGGGAGGCCATAACACAGATACGCAGTATTTT CATSDPGLAGGHNTDTQYF
TRBD1 TRBJ1-2 few TRBV12-3/TRBV12-4 TGTGCCAGCAGCCGGGGACAGGCTAACTATGGCTACACCTTC CASSRGQANYGYTF
TRBD1 TRBJ1-1 many TRBV29-1 TGCAGCGTCACGAAGGCGGGACAGGGGTGGACAGCTTTCTTT CSVTKAGQGWTAFF
TRBD2 TRBJ2-5 many TRBV15 TGTGCCACCAGCAGAGTTGCGGGAGGGCTAGAGACCCAGTACTTC CATSRVAGGLETQYF
NA TRBJ1-6 NA TRBV10-2 TGCGCCAGCAGTGAGTCGTTAGGTTCACCCCTCCACTTT CASSESLGSPLHF
NA TRBJ2-3 many TRBV29-1 TGCAGCGTTGACACAGATACGCAGTATTTT CSVDTDTQYF
NA TRBJ2-7 NA TRBV6-5 TGTGCCAGCAGTTACTCCTCGACAGCCTACGAGCAGTACTTC CASSYSSTAYEQYF
TRBD1 TRBJ2-1 few TRBV7-3 TGTGCCAGCAGCCCCACGGGACAGTATCACAATGAGCAGTTCTTC CASSPTGQYHNEQFF
TRBD1 TRBJ1-2 NA TRBV5-1 TGCGCCAGCAGCCCAGGGACAGCGGATGGCTACACCTTC CASSPGTADGYTF
NA TRBJ1-1 few TRBV19 TGTGCCAGTAGTATTCAGCGGAGCACTGAAGCTTTCTTT CASSIQRSTEAFF
TRBD2 TRBJ2-1 many TRBV12-3/TRBV12-4 TGTGCCAGCAGTTTGACTAGCGCTTACTCCAATGAGCAGTTCTTC CASSLTSAYSNEQFF
TRBD2 TRBJ2-3 NA TRBV11-2 TGTGCCAGCAGCCCCTCCCTGGGCGGGAGGGGGGATACGCAGTATTTT CASSPSLGGRGDTQYF
TRBD1 TRBJ2-7 many TRBV9 TGTGCCAGCAGCGCCGGGACAGGGCGAACCGAGCAGTACTTC CASSAGTGRTEQYF
TRBD1 TRBJ2-1 NA TRBV12-3/TRBV12-4 TGTGCCAGCAGTTTGCAGGGGGTCGGTTCCTACAATGAGCAGTTCTTC CASSLQGVGSYNEQFF
NA TRBJ2-5 many TRBV7-4 TGTGCCAGCAGCTTTAACGGGGGAGTGGAGACCCAGTACTTC CASSFNGGVETQYF
NA TRBJ1-4 few TRBV7-2 TGTGCCAGCAGCCGAGAAGGCTGGAGAAAACTGTTTTTT CASSREGWRKLFF
TRBD1 TRBJ2-5 few TRBV6-5 TGTGCCAGCAGTCTGGGACAGGGGCGGGAGACCCAGTACTTC CASSLGQGRETQYF
NA TRBJ2-5 few TRBV29-1 TGCAGCGTTTTGGCAGGGGAAGAGACCCAGTACTTC CSVLAGEETQYF
TRBD2 TRBJ2-3 many TRBV24-1 TGTGCCACCAGTGATTTAAAAGGTCTTGCGCGGGAGGGCGACACAGATACGCAGTATTTT CATSDLKGLAREGDTDTQYF
NA TRBJ1-6 NA TRBV14 TGTGCCAGCAGCCAAGTTTACACCGCACCCCTCCACTTT CASSQVYTAPLHF
NA TRBJ2-7 NA TRBV12-3/TRBV12-4 TGTGCCAGCAGTCGAGAACCATTATTGGGCTACGAGCAGTACTTC CASSREPLLGYEQYF
NA TRBJ2-7 NA TRBV25-1 TGTGCCAGCTGGGACCCTCTCTCCTACGAGCAGTACTTC CASWDPLSYEQYF
NA TRBJ2-3 NA TRBV2 TGTGCCAGCAGATTAGGAGATACGCAGTATTTT CASRLGDTQYF
NA TRBJ1-5 few TRBV5-6 TGTGCCAGCAGCTTGATGGCTTGGGGTCCAGGTCAGCCCCAGCATTTT CASSLMAWGPGQPQHF
TRBD1 TRBJ1-6 NA TRBV18 TGTGCCAGCTCAACTGGGACAGATAATTCACCCCTCCACTTT CASSTGTDNSPLHF
NA TRBJ2-5 many TRBV9 TGTGCCAGCAGCGCGAGGGGTGATGGGGAGACCCAGTACTTC CASSARGDGETQYF
TRBD1 TRBJ2-4 few TRBV3-1 TGTGCCAGCAGCCGCGTACAGGGGGAAAACATTCAGTACTTC CASSRVQGENIQYF
TRBD1 TRBJ2-3 many TRBV2 TGTGCCAGCACCGGAAGTGAGACAGGGGCTAGCACAGATACGCAGTATTTT CASTGSETGASTDTQYF
NA TRBJ1-6 few TRBV12-3/TRBV12-4 TGTGCCAGCAGTTTAGGGACTTATAATTCACCCCTCCACTTT CASSLGTYNSPLHF
TRBD2 TRBJ2-1 few TRBV6-5 TGTGCCAGCAGCCACGGAGAGCGGGAGGTCTTCTTC CASSHGEREVFF
NA TRBJ2-7 NA TRBV9 TGTGCCAGCAGCCCTTCTTCCCACGAGCAGTACTTC CASSPSSHEQYF
NA TRBJ2-3 NA TRBV7-2 TGTGCCAGCAGCCTTAGTTATACGCAGTATTTT CASSLSYTQYF
NA TRBJ2-7 few TRBV6-2/TRBV6-3 TGTGCCAGCAGCTATGGACACTCAAGCTCCTACGAGCAGTACTTC CASSYGHSSSYEQYF
TRBD2 TRBJ2-2 many TRBV7-9 TGTGCCAGCAGCTTAGCAGCGGGCGGGAGGGCCTCGGACACCGGGGAGCTGTTTTTT CASSLAAGGRASDTGELFF
TRBD1 TRBJ1-1 NA TRBV9 TGTGCCAGCAGCGCCGCAGGGGGCGGGCACACTGAAGCTTTCTTT CASSAAGGGHTEAFF
NA TRBJ1-1 few TRBV7-9 TGTGCCAGCAGCTTGAAGGCGGGGACTGAAGCTTTCTTT CASSLKAGTEAFF
NA TRBJ1-2 NA TRBV28 TGTGCCAGCAGTTTAAGAGGACCCTATGGCTACACCTTC CASSLRGPYGYTF
TRBD2 TRBJ2-3 many TRBV5-5 TGTGCCAGCAGCGGACTAGCGGTCTTCGGAGATACGCAGTATTTT CASSGLAVFGDTQYF
TRBD1 TRBJ2-7 few TRBV12-3/TRBV12-4 TGTGCCAGCAGTCCCGGGACAGGGAACGAGCAGTACTTC CASSPGTGNEQYF
NA TRBJ2-7 few TRBV5-4 TGTGCCAGCAGCCGGGGATCCGCGAGCTCCTACGAGCAGTACTTC CASSRGSASSYEQYF
NA TRBJ2-7 NA TRBV20-1 TGCAGTGCGCGCTCCGGGACAAGGCCAAGCTACGAGCAGTACTTC CSARSGTRPSYEQYF
NA TRBJ2-1 few TRBV29-1 TGCAGCGTTGGGTTAGCAGGGGGGGAATCCTACAATGAGCAGTTCTTC CSVGLAGGESYNEQFF
TRBD1 TRBJ2-3 few TRBV5-1 TGCGCCAGCAGTGACAGGGTGACAGATACGCAGTATTTT CASSDRVTDTQYF
NA TRBJ2-2 NA TRBV27 TGTGCCAGCAGTTTATCGAATTTTGGGGGCAGGATCACCGGGGAGCTGTTTTTT CASSLSNFGGRITGELFF
TRBD1 TRBJ2-1 many TRBV15 TGTGCCACCAGCAGGACAGGGATACAGTGGAATGAGCAGTTCTTC CATSRTGIQWNEQFF
TRBD2 TRBJ2-1 NA TRBV4-1 TGCGCCAGCAGCCAATCTAGCGGGAGTGTTTACAATGAGCAGTTCTTC CASSQSSGSVYNEQFF
NA TRBJ2-1 many TRBV29-1 TGCAGCGTTGAAAGGGTCCCCAATGAGCAGTTCTTC CSVERVPNEQFF
NA TRBJ2-3 many TRBV18 TGTGCCAGCTCTAATCAGGGAAGCACAGATACGCAGTATTTT CASSNQGSTDTQYF
NA TRBJ1-5 few TRBV7-8 TGTGCCAGCACCCCAGCGGTAGATCAGCCCCAGCATTTT CASTPAVDQPQHF